This T cell receptor beta chain was sequenced for a study of T-cell memory formation after mild COVID-19. The V gene lost 6 bases and the J gene lost 4 bases, with 11 bases spanning the gap. The CDR3 loop spans 13 amino acids. Germline CDR1 reads MNHNS; CDR2 reads SASEGT. Notes on this clonotype: The antigen is unknown.

Regarding the study as a whole: Detection of some responders pre-infection suggested pre-existing cross-reactive memory T cells participated. Day 15 to 85 contractors were CD4/CD8 balanced; later expanders leaned CD4+. CD4+ contracting clones lay mainly in CM and EM, CD8+ ones in EMRA.

The TCR alpha and TCR beta cDNA libraries, bearing sample barcodes and UMIs, were generated by 5'RACE using constant-segment primers. MiXCR, applied by TCRdb to the 5' RACE reads, yields one record per CDR3 protein. The sample has about 420,000 distinct CDR3 sequences; about 25% are singletons. The sample comprised PBMCs or a T cell subset sorted from them (not recorded which). This receptor was identified in an adult woman who had mild COVID-19 (a few samples of this study predate the infection). Cell type and time point are not known. This chain links TRBV6-1 with TRBJ2-3; D perhaps matches TRBD2 (5 bases). The CDR3 spells CASRDAGADTQYF. CDR3 nucleotides: TGTGCCAGCAGGGACGCCGGGGCAGATACGCAGTATTTT.